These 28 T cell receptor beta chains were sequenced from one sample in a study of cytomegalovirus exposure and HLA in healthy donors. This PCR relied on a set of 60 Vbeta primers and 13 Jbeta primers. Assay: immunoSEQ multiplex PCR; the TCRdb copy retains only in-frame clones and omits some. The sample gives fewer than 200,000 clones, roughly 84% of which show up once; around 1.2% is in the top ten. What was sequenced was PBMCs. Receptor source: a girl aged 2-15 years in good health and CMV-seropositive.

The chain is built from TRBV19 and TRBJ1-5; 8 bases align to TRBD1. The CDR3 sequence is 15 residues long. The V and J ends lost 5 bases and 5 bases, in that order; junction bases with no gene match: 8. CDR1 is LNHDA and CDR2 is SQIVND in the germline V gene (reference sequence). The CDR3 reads CASSYTGGRDQPQHF. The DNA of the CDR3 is TGTGCCAGTAGTTACACAGGGGGACGGGATCAGCCCCAGCATTTT.

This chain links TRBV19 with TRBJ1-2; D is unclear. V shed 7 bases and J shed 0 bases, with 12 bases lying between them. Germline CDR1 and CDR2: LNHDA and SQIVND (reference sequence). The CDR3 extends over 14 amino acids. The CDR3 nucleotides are TGTGCCAGTAATTACGAGCCCGCTAACTATGGCTACACCTTC. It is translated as CASNYEPANYGYTF.

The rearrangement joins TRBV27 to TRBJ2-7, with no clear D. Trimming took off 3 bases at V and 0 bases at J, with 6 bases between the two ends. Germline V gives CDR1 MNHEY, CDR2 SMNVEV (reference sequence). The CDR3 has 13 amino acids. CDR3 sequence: CASSLARSYEQYF. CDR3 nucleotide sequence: TGTGCCAGCAGTTTGGCCCGCTCCTACGAGCAGTACTTC.

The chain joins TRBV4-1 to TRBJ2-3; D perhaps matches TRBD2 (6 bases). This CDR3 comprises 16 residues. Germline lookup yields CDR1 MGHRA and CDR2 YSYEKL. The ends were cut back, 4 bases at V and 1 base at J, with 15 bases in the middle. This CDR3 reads CASSLRTTRGTDTQYF. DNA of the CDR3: TGCGCCAGCAGCCTCAGGACTACTCGCGGCACAGATACGCAGTATTTT.

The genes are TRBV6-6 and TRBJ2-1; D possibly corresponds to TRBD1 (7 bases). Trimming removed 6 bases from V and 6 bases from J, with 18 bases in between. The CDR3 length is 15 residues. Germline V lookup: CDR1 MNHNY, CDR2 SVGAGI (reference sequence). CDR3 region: CASSSPAGGRNEQFF. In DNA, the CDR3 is TGTGCCAGCAGCTCCCCGGCAGGGGGGCGCAATGAGCAGTTCTTC.

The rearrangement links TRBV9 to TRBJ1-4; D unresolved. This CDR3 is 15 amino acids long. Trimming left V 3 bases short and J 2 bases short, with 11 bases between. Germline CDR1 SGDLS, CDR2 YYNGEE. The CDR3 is CASSGGSTTNEKLFF. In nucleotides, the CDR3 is TGTGCCAGCAGCGGAGGGAGTACGACTAATGAAAAACTGTTTTTT. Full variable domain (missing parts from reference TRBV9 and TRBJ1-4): DSGVTQTPKHLITATGQRVTLRCSPRSGDLSVYWYQQSLDQGLQFLIQYYNGEERAKGNILERFSAQQFPDLHSELNLSSLELGDSALYFCASSGGSTTNEKLFFGSGTQLSVL.

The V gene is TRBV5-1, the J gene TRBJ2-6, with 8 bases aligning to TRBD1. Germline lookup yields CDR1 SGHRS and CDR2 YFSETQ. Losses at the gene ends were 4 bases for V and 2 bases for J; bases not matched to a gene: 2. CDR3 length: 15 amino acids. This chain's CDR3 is CASSQTGAGANVLTF. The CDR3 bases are TGCGCCAGCAGCCAGACAGGGGCTGGGGCCAACGTCCTGACTTTC.

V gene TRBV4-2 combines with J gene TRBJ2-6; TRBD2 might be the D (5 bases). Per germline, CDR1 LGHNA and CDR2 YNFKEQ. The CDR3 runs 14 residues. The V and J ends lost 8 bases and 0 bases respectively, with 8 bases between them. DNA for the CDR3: TGTGCCAGCGGGGAGATCTCTGGGGCCAACGTCCTGACTTTC. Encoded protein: CASGEISGANVLTF.

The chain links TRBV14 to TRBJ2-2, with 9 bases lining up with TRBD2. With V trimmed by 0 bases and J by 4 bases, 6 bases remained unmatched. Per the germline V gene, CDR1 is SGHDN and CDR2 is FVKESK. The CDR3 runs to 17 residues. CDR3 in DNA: TGTGCCAGCAGCCAAGATTTAATGCGGGAGGGCACCGGGGAGCTGTTTTTT. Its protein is CASSQDLMREGTGELFF.

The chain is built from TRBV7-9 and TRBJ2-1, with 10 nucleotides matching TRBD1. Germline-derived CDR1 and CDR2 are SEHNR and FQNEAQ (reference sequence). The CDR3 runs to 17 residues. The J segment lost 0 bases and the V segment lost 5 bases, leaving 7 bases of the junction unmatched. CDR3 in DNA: TGTGCCAGCAGCACGGGACAGGGGCGAAACTCCTACAATGAGCAGTTCTTC. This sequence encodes CASSTGQGRNSYNEQFF.

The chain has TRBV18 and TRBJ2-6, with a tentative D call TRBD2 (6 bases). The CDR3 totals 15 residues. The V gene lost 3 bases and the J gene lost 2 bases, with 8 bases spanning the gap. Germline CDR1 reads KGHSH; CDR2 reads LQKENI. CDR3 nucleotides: TGTGCCAGCTCACCGGGACTGGCTGGGGCCAACGTCCTGACTTTC. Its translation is CASSPGLAGANVLTF.

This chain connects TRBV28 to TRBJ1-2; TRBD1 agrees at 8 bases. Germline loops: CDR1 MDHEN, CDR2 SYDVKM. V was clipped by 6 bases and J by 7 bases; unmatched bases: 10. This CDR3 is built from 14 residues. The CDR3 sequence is CASSPRTGPGGYTF. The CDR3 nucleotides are TGTGCCAGCAGCCCGAGGACAGGGCCGGGTGGCTACACCTTC.

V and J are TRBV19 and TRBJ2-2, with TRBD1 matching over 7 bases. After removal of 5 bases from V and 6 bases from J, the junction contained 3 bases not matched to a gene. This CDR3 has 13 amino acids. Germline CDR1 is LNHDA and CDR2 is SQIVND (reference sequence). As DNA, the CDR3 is TGTGCCAGTAGTCAGGGGGTAGCCGGGGAGCTGTTTTTT. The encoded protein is CASSQGVAGELFF.

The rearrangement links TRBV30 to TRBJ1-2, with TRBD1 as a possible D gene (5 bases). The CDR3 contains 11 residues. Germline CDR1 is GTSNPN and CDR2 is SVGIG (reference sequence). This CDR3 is CAGVVNYGYTF. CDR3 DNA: TGTGCAGGGGTGGTGAACTATGGCTACACCTTC.

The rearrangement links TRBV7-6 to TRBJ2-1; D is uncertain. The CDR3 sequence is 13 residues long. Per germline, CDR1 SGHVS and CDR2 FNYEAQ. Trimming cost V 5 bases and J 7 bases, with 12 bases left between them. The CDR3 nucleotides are TGTGCCAGCAGCCACCCGGAGAGGAATGAGCAGTTCTTC. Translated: CASSHPERNEQFF.

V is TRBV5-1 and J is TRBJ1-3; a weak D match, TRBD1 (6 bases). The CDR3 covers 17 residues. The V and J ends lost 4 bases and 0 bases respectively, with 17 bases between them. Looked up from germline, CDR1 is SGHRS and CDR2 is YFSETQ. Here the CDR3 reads CASSGRGEGLSGNTIYF. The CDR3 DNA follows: TGCGCCAGCAGCGGCAGGGGAGAGGGGCTCTCTGGAAACACCATATATTTT. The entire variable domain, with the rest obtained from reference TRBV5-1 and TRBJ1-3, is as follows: KAGVTQTPRYLIKTRGQQVTLSCSPISGHRSVSWYQQTPGQGLQFLFEYFSETQRNKGNFPGRFSGRQFSNSRSEMNVSTLELGDSALYLCASSGRGEGLSGNTIYFGEGSWLTVV.

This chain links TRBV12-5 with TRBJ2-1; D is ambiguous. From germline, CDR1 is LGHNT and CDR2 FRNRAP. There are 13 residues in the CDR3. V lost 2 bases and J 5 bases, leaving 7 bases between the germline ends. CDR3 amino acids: CASGLYSHNEQFF. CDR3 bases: TGTGCTAGTGGTTTGTATAGCCACAATGAGCAGTTCTTC.

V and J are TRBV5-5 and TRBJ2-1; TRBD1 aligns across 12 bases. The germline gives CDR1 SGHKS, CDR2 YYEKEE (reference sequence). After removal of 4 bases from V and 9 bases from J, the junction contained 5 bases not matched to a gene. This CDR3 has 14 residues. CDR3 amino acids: CASSPGQGAGEQFF. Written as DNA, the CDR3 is TGTGCCAGCAGCCCGGGACAGGGGGCAGGTGAGCAGTTCTTC.

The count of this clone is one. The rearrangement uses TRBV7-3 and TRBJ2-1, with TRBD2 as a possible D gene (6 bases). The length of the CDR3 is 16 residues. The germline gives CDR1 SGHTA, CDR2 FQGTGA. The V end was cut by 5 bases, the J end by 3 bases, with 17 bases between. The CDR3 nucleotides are TGTGCCAGCAGCCCGATCCCTCCTAGCGACTACAATGAGCAGTTCTTC. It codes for CASSPIPPSDYNEQFF.

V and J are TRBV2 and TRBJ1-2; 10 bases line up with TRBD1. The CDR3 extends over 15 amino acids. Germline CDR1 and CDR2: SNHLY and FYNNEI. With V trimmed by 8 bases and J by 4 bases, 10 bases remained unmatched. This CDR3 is CASSLRQGAFYGYTF. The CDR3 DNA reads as TGTGCCAGCTCCCTTAGACAGGGGGCGTTCTATGGCTACACCTTC. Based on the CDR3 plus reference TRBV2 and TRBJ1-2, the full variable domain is EPEVTQTPSHQVTQMGQEVILRCVPISNHLYFYWYRQILGQKVEFLVSFYNNEISEKSEIFDDQFSVERPDGSNFTLKIRSTKLEDSAMYFCASSLRQGAFYGYTFGSGTRLTVV.

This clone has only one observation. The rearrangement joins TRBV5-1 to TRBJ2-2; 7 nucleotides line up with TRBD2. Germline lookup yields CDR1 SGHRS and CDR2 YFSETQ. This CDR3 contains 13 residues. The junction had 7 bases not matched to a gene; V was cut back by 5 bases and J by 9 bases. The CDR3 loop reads CASSTLTSRELFF. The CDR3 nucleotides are TGCGCCAGCAGTACCCTGACTAGCCGGGAGCTGTTTTTT.

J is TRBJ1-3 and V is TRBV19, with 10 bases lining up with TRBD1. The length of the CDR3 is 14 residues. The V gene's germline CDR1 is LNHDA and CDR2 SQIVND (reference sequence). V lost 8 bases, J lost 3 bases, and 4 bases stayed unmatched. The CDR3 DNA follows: TGTGCCAGTGGGACAGGGGTAATTGGAAACACCATATATTTT. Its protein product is CASGTGVIGNTIYF. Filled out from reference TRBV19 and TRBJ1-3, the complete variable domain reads DGGITQSPKYLFRKEGQNVTLSCEQNLNHDAMYWYRQDPGQGLRLIYYSQIVNDFQKGDIAEGYSVSREKKESFPLTVTSAQKNPTAFYLCASGTGVIGNTIYFGEGSWLTVV.

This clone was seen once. The CDR3 loop reads CASKKGQGSTNEQFF. The DNA of the CDR3 is TGTGCCAGCAAGAAGGGACAGGGTAGCACTAATGAGCAGTTCTTC. The chain links TRBV5-6 to TRBJ2-1, with 9 positions matching TRBD1. The J segment lost 7 bases and the V segment lost 6 bases, leaving 11 bases of the junction unmatched. Germline V gene lookup returns CDR1 SGHDT and CDR2 YYEEEE. This CDR3 is 15 amino acids long.

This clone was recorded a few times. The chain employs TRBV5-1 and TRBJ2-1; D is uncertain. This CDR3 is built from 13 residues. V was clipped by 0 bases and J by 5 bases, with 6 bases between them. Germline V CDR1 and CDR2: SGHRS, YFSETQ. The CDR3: CASSLVAHNEQFF. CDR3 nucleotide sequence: TGCGCCAGCAGCTTGGTAGCTCACAATGAGCAGTTCTTC.

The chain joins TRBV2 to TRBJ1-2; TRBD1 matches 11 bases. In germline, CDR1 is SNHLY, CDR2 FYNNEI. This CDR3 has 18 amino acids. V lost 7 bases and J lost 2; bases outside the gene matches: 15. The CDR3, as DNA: TGTGCCAGCACCATAAGGACAGGGGGCGATGCGCCCAACTATGGCTACACCTTC. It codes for CASTIRTGGDAPNYGYTF.

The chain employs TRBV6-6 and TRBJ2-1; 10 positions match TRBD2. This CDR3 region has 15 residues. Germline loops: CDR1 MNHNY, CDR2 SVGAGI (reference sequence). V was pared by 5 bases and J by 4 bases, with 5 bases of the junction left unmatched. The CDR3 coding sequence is TGTGCCAGCAGTGTCTCTAGCGGGAGTTACAATGAGCAGTTCTTC. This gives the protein CASSVSSGSYNEQFF.

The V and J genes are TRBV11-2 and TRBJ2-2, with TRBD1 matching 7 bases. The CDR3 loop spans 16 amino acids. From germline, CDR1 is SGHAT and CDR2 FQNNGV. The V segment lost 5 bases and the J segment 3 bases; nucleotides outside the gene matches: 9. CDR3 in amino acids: CASSPIQGSYTGELFF. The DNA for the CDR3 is TGTGCCAGCAGCCCGATACAGGGGAGCTACACCGGGGAGCTGTTTTTT.

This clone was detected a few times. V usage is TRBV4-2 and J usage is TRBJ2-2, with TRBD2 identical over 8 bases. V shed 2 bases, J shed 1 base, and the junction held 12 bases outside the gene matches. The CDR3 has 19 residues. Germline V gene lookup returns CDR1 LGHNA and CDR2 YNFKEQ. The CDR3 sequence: CASSQLGRMTSENTGELFF. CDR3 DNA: TGTGCCAGCAGCCAATTGGGAAGGATGACTAGCGAGAACACCGGGGAGCTGTTTTTT.